The entry below describes one TCR beta chain. Its binding antigen is unknown. This sample was included in a study of CXCR3-negative and CXCR3-positive naive CD8 T cells (dated by TCRdb to between 2017 and 2020). Notes on the research overall: Roughly 150 million TRB reads were obtained in total, roughly 1.5 +/- 0.3 million reads per library. Naive subsets from 5 or 6 donors and memory cells from 3 donors were included in the TRBV-TRBJ cluster analysis. Diversity and physicochemical repertoire analyses were performed on around twelve donors pooled from two independent experiments.

This sample was sequenced with a NextSeq 550. The Human TCR Profiling Kit (MiLaboratory) was used to make UMI-labeled 5' RACE TRB cDNA libraries. The full amount of extracted RNA was used for cDNA synthesis, and the full amount of resulting cDNA was used for PCR amplification. Libraries were prepared in parallel using an identical number of PCR cycles. On the study's bioinformatics: About 50,000 +/- 9,200 unique UMI-labeled TRB cDNA molecules per library were extracted with MIGEC and MiXCR, with at least two reads per UMI required. Each library averaged around 40,000 +/- 10,000 functional in-frame TRB CDR3 nucleotide clonotypes without stop codons. Diversity metrics, including normalized Shannon-Wiener and Chao1, were computed in VDJtools after downsampling to 5000 UMI-labeled TRB molecules per sample. VDJtools was used to calculate clonotype-size-weighted physicochemical properties of the central five CDR3 residues, namely interaction energy, strength, volume and Kidera factor 4. One entry per CDR3 protein sequence results from the TCRdb reprocessing of the reads, with DNA left out. The authors' filters were not applied to this entry. The sample table gives around 8,000 distinct CDR3 sequences. The top ten constitute roughly 1.5% of the sample.

The paper as a whole reports these results and caveats: Because surface CD5, which is linked to self-reactivity in mice, was comparable between the naive subsets, TCR interaction strength was also inferred from TRB CDR3 physicochemical properties. Similar TRBV-TRBJ usage was shown by naive CXCR3-negative and CXCR3-positive cells from the same donor, whereas distinct patterns were shown by memory cells. Both naive subsets had comparably high repertoire diversity, while memory CD8+ T cells had much lower repertoire diversity. CXCR3 expression partially decreased after cryopreservation, so most assays used freshly isolated PBMCs. TRB CDR3s from CXCR3-positive naive cells showed higher hydrophobicity (lower Kidera factor 4), lower energy, and higher strength and volume indices than CXCR3-negative naive cells.

For each CD8+ T cell subset, flow sorting was done in triplicate, and a few hundred thousand cells per subset went directly into RLT lysis buffer. To keep memory contaminants out, a stringent definition of naive CD8+ T cells was applied: CD45RO-CCR7+CD27+CD95-. Peripheral blood mononuclear cells were isolated from buffy coats by standard density gradient centrifugation. A FACSAria III was used to flow-sort naive CD8+ T cells into CXCR3-negative and CXCR3-positive populations. An RNeasy Mini Kit was used to extract total RNA from the sorted cells. The germline V gene specifies SQVTM as CDR1 and ANQGSEA as CDR2. Its CDR3 holds 14 amino acids, cysteine through phenylalanine. Only the protein is available.

Recombination connected TRBV29-1 to TRBJ2-7; the TCRdb D gene call, TRBD1, has no DNA to confirm it. The sequence derives from a human donor in good health. Some clones in this sample may be carry-over from other donors' samples. Sequencing used naive CXCR3- CD8+ T cells from blood. The cell subset or site label, read with the paper, signifies: CD45RO-CCR7+CD27+CD95- naive CD8+ T cells lacking CXCR3 (TNR3-). CDR3 loop: CSVEDRRGGYEHYF.